The 31 T cell receptor beta chains below were found in one sample sequenced in a study of early T cells in non-severe SARS-CoV-2 infection. One entry per CDR3 protein results from TCRdb running MiXCR on the 5' RACE reads. The sample contains roughly 58,000 distinct CDR3 sequences, roughly 11% of which appear only once. The material sequenced was whole blood. The receptors shown here come from an adult who was a healthcare worker with PCR-confirmed SARS-CoV-2 infection or an uninfected control (not recorded which).

This clonotype was found a few times. The genes are TRBV28 and TRBJ2-5; TRBD1 might be the D (5 bases). Germline V CDR1 and CDR2: MDHEN, SYDVKM. The length of the CDR3 is 14 residues. Trimming took 2 bases from V and 4 from J, leaving 11 bases between them. CDR3 sequence reads: CASSLAGPRETQYF. CDR3 sequence (DNA): TGTGCCAGCAGTTTAGCAGGGCCTCGAGAGACCCAGTACTTC.

This chain links TRBV29-1 with TRBJ2-7, with D perhaps TRBD1 (6 bases). Deletions cut 8 bases from V and 3 bases from J, with 14 bases between. This CDR3 spans 12 amino acids. From germline, CDR1 is SQVTM and CDR2 ANQGSEA. The CDR3 sequence: CSFAGTNYEQYF. CDR3 DNA: TGCAGCTTCGCCGGGACAAACTACGAGCAGTACTTC.

Many counts were recorded for this clonotype. V usage is TRBV28 and J usage is TRBJ1-1, with D uncertain. The V gene's germline CDR1 is MDHEN and CDR2 SYDVKM. Trimming took 7 bases from V and 5 from J, leaving 8 bases between them. CDR3 size: 11 residues. The CDR3 region has the DNA TGTGCCAGCAAGGAGGTAACTGAAGCTTTCTTT. As protein: CASKEVTEAFF.

This clonotype has at least ten counts. The chain employs TRBV5-1 and TRBJ1-5; 8 bases match TRBD1. CDR3 length: 15 amino acids. CDR1 is SGHRS, CDR2 YFSETQ, per germline. Trimming took 4 bases from V and 6 from J; bases not matched to a gene: 9. The CDR3 protein is CASSPTGDGSQPQHF. As DNA, the CDR3 is TGCGCCAGCAGCCCGACAGGGGACGGTAGTCAGCCCCAGCATTTT.

This clonotype has just a few counts. The chain employs TRBV28 and TRBJ2-1; D is unclear. This CDR3 is 14 amino acids long. Germline-derived CDR1 and CDR2 are MDHEN and SYDVKM. V lost 4 bases to trimming and J lost 4 bases, with 11 bases between them. CDR3 loop: CASSSTPKYNEQFF. The CDR3 nucleotides read TGTGCCAGCAGTTCCACCCCTAAGTACAATGAGCAGTTCTTC.

The chain is built from TRBV7-6 and TRBJ2-7; D is possibly TRBD1 (5 bases). CDR1 is SGHVS and CDR2 is FNYEAQ in the germline V gene. V lost 5 bases to trimming and J lost 5 bases, with 13 bases between them. CDR3 length: 13 amino acids. DNA for the CDR3: TGTGCCAGCAGCCCAGAGGTAGGGGACGAGCAGTACTTC. Amino acids: CASSPEVGDEQYF. The entire variable domain, with the rest obtained from reference TRBV7-6 and TRBJ2-7, is as follows: GAGVSQSPRYKVTKRGQDVALRCDPISGHVSLYWYRQALGQGPEFLTYFNYEAQQDKSGLPNDRFSAERPEGSISTLTIQRTEQRDSAMYRCASSPEVGDEQYFGPGTRLTVT.

This rearrangement joins TRBV2 to TRBJ1-3; weak D call: TRBD1 (6 bases). V was pared by 1 base and J by 4 bases, with 8 bases between. The CDR3 loop spans 14 amino acids. Germline V gives CDR1 SNHLY, CDR2 FYNNEI. DNA of the CDR3: TGTGCCAGCAGTGAAGGCCAGGGGGGAAACACCATATATTTT. The encoded protein is CASSEGQGGNTIYF.

In its sample, this clonotype was seen many times. V usage is TRBV12-3 or TRBV12-4 and J usage is TRBJ1-5, with a weak D call TRBD1 (6 bases). The CDR3 is 15 amino acids. Trimming cost V 6 bases and J 4 bases, with 16 bases left between them. CDR3 nucleotide sequence: TGTGCCAGCAGAACAGGGAGGGGTGGAAATCAGCCCCAGCATTTT. Protein: CASRTGRGGNQPQHF.

The chain carries TRBV28 and TRBJ2-2; unclear D gene. The CDR3 spans 13 residues. Trimming pared 8 bases from V and 1 base from J, leaving 8 bases between. Germline CDR1 and CDR2: MDHEN and SYDVKM. The CDR3 protein is CASRPLNTGELFF. In DNA, the CDR3 is TGTGCCAGCCGGCCGTTGAACACCGGGGAGCTGTTTTTT.

This clonotype was counted only a few times. V is TRBV28 and J is TRBJ2-7, with D possibly being TRBD2 (6 bases). The CDR3 consists of 14 residues. CDR1 and CDR2 (germline): MDHEN, SYDVKM. Trimming removed 6 bases from V and 3 bases from J, with 15 bases in between. Here the CDR3 DNA reads TGTGCCAGCAGCACTGCGGGACGGTTCTACGAGCAGTACTTC. Translating it yields CASSTAGRFYEQYF.

V and J are TRBV19 and TRBJ2-5; 9 nucleotides line up with TRBD1. The J segment lost 5 bases and the V segment lost 1 base, leaving 5 bases of the junction unmatched. Germline loops: CDR1 LNHDA, CDR2 SQIVND (reference sequence). This CDR3 is built from 15 residues. The chain's CDR3 is CASSIGGQGTETQYF. The CDR3 DNA follows: TGTGCCAGTAGTATAGGGGGACAGGGTACGGAGACCCAGTACTTC.

The rearrangement joins TRBV7-8 to TRBJ1-2, with unresolved D. The germline gives CDR1 SGHVS, CDR2 FQNEAQ. The length of the CDR3 is 12 residues. Trimming cost V 5 bases and J 2 bases, with 6 bases left between them. DNA for the CDR3: TGTGCCAGCAGCCCCCTCAACTATGGCTACACCTTC. Protein product: CASSPLNYGYTF. Full variable domain (rest looked up from reference TRBV7-8 and TRBJ1-2): GAGVSQSPRYKVAKRGQDVALRCDPISGHVSLFWYQQALGQGPEFLTYFQNEAQLDKSGLPSDRFFAERPEGSVSTLKIQRTQQEDSAVYLCASSPLNYGYTFGSGTRLTVV.

This clonotype was detected only once. The germline gene is not matched at one end of the junction; a read error may be the cause. J is TRBJ2-3 and V is TRBV12-5; 7 nucleotides agree with TRBD2. Germline assignment: CDR1 LGHNT and CDR2 FRNRAP. The CDR3 totals 18 residues. In nucleotides, the CDR3 is TGTGGTAGTGGTTTGGACGCGTATGCGGGAGTTGGCACAGATACGCAGTATTTT. Translating it yields CGSGLDAYAGVGTDTQYF.

This CDR3 reads CASSQSINTDTQYF. DNA for the CDR3: TGTGCCAGCAGCCAATCCATAAACACAGATACGCAGTATTTT. This chain connects TRBV7-3 to TRBJ2-3; D gene uncertain. The CDR3 runs to 14 residues. Trimming took off 5 bases at V and 2 bases at J, with 11 bases between the two ends. The germline CDR1 and CDR2 sequences are SGHTA and FQGTGA.

In its sample, this clonotype was seen many times. V is TRBV5-1 and J is TRBJ1-4, with TRBD1 matching over 7 bases. The germline V gene encodes CDR1 SGHRS and CDR2 YFSETQ. The CDR3 totals 18 residues. The ends lost 0 bases at V and 6 bases at J; junction bases unmatched: 14. CDR3 region: CASSLGSGLGGRDEKLFF. CDR3 in DNA: TGCGCCAGCAGCTTGGGGTCTGGGTTAGGGGGCAGAGATGAAAAACTGTTTTTT.

This clonotype appeared many times. The rearrangement links TRBV18 to TRBJ2-2; D not certain. There are 14 residues in the CDR3. Trimming removed 2 bases from V and 5 bases from J, with 9 bases in between. The germline CDR1 and CDR2 sequences are KGHSH and LQKENI. CDR3 nucleotide sequence: TGTGCCAGCTCACCAGCCAGGTCTACCGGGGAGCTGTTTTTT. Translation: CASSPARSTGELFF.

This clonotype has ten or more counts. The V and J genes are TRBV4-1 and TRBJ2-6; D is uncertain. The CDR3 spans 18 residues. Trimming took off 4 bases at V and 2 bases at J, with 18 bases between the two ends. Germline lookup yields CDR1 MGHRA and CDR2 YSYEKL. The CDR3 sequence is CASSPYTPRYPGANVLTF. CDR3 in DNA: TGCGCCAGCAGCCCCTACACACCCCGGTACCCTGGGGCCAACGTCCTGACTTTC.

The sample holds many counts of this clonotype. The chain couples TRBV5-1 to TRBJ2-3; 7 bases are a match to TRBD2. There are 14 residues in the CDR3. V lost 2 bases and J lost 1; bases outside the gene matches: 1. CDR1 is SGHRS and CDR2 is YFSETQ in the germline V gene. CDR3 protein: CASSFLAGTDTQYF. DNA of the CDR3: TGCGCCAGCAGCTTCCTAGCGGGCACAGATACGCAGTATTTT. The entire variable domain, with the rest obtained from reference TRBV5-1 and TRBJ2-3, is as follows: KAGVTQTPRYLIKTRGQQVTLSCSPISGHRSVSWYQQTPGQGLQFLFEYFSETQRNKGNFPGRFSGRQFSNSRSEMNVSTLELGDSALYLCASSFLAGTDTQYFGPGTRLTVL.

In nucleotides, the CDR3 is TGTGCCAGCAATAGGGGCGAGAGCACAGATACGCAGTATTTT. It specifies CASNRGESTDTQYF. This rearrangement joins TRBV2 to TRBJ2-3; a possible D gene is TRBD1 (5 bases). The CDR3 is 14 residues long. The germline gives CDR1 SNHLY, CDR2 FYNNEI. V lost 7 bases and J lost 0, with 11 bases in between. Variable domain in full (rest from reference TRBV2 and TRBJ2-3): EPEVTQTPSHQVTQMGQEVILRCVPISNHLYFYWYRQILGQKVEFLVSFYNNEISEKSEIFDDQFSVERPDGSNFTLKIRSTKLEDSAMYFCASNRGESTDTQYFGPGTRLTVL.

This clonotype was observed many times. The gene calls are TRBV5-5 and TRBJ2-7, with TRBD1 identical over 11 bases. V shed 0 bases, J shed 2 bases, and the junction held 7 bases outside the gene matches. Germline CDR1 is SGHKS and CDR2 is YYEKEE (reference sequence). The CDR3 covers 17 residues. CDR3 nucleotide sequence: TGTGCCAGCAGCTTGGAAGGACAGGGGGCTGCTACCTACGAGCAGTACTTC. It is translated as CASSLEGQGAATYEQYF.

The chain is built from TRBV12-3 or TRBV12-4 and TRBJ2-1; a weak D match, TRBD2 (6 bases). This CDR3 comprises 16 residues. V dropped 6 bases and J dropped 0 bases, with 15 bases sitting between them. CDR3 DNA sequence: TGTGCCAGCAGCAAACGCCCCGGGGGCTCCTACAATGAGCAGTTCTTC. Protein: CASSKRPGGSYNEQFF.

This chain connects TRBV5-1 to TRBJ2-3; no clear D gene. V dropped 4 bases and J dropped 0 bases, with 9 bases sitting between them. The CDR3 loop spans 14 amino acids. CDR1 is SGHRS and CDR2 is YFSETQ in the germline V gene. CDR3 nucleotides: TGCGCCAGCAGCGGCGGTACAAGCACAGATACGCAGTATTTT. Protein product: CASSGGTSTDTQYF.

The table lists this clonotype with a few counts. The rearrangement uses TRBV29-1 and TRBJ2-7; TRBD2 matches 8 bases. The V gene end was trimmed by 4 bases and the J gene end by 5 bases; junction bases not matched to a gene: 7. The CDR3 spans 13 residues. Germline loops: CDR1 SQVTM, CDR2 ANQGSEA. CDR3 coding DNA: TGCAGCGTTGTTTCAGCGGGAGCTAACGAGCAGTACTTC. Protein product: CSVVSAGANEQYF.

This clonotype was detected many times. V gene TRBV29-1 combines with J gene TRBJ2-1; the D gene is possibly TRBD1 (5 bases). Germline lookup yields CDR1 SQVTM and CDR2 ANQGSEA. Trimming removed 4 bases at V and 7 bases at J, with 17 bases between. CDR3 length: 14 residues. The CDR3 DNA is TGCAGCGTTGCCTCGGACACTTATGGGAATGAGCAGTTCTTC. Amino acid sequence: CSVASDTYGNEQFF.

This clonotype was counted a few times. The rearrangement uses TRBV29-1 and TRBJ2-7; possible D gene TRBD1, 5 bases. The germline V and J ends were trimmed by 0 bases and 0 bases, with 15 bases remaining between them. Germline loops: CDR1 SQVTM, CDR2 ANQGSEA. This CDR3 region has 16 residues. Here the CDR3 reads CSVEDPRVTGSYEQYF. CDR3 sequence (DNA): TGCAGCGTTGAAGACCCTAGGGTTACAGGCTCCTACGAGCAGTACTTC.

This clonotype was recorded a few times. The genes are TRBV11-2 and TRBJ2-3; 13 nucleotides agree with TRBD2. V gave up 5 bases and J gave up 4 bases; unmatched junction bases: 9. Looked up from germline, CDR1 is SGHAT and CDR2 is FQNNGV. This CDR3 has 17 residues. The CDR3 nucleotides read TGTGCCAGCAGCCCGGGGACTAGCGGGACGGTCTCAGATACGCAGTATTTT. Protein sequence: CASSPGTSGTVSDTQYF.

There are a few counts of this clonotype. The J gene is TRBJ1-2, the V gene TRBV27; possibly TRBD1 for D (5 bases). The V gene lost 5 bases and the J gene lost 4 bases, with 11 bases spanning the gap. Germline values: CDR1 MNHEY, CDR2 SMNVEV (reference sequence). This CDR3 has 13 amino acids. CDR3 sequence reads: CASSRGSVYGYTF. Written as DNA, the CDR3 is TGTGCCAGCAGTCGGGGGAGCGTCTATGGCTACACCTTC.

This clonotype was observed a handful of times. The chain has TRBV7-9 and TRBJ2-5, with TRBD1 identical over 7 bases. With V trimmed by 4 bases and J by 4 bases, 12 bases remained unmatched. The germline gives CDR1 SEHNR, CDR2 FQNEAQ (reference sequence). The CDR3 is 16 amino acids. The CDR3 DNA reads as TGTGCCAGCAGCTCAAGCCAGACAGGGTGGATAGAGACCCAGTACTTC. The encoded protein is CASSSSQTGWIETQYF. Full variable domain (missing parts from reference TRBV7-9 and TRBJ2-5): DTGVSQNPRHKITKRGQNVTFRCDPISEHNRLYWYRQTLGQGPEFLTYFQNEAQLEKSRLLSDRFSAERPKGSFSTLEIQRTEQGDSAMYLCASSSSQTGWIETQYFGPGTRLLVL.

This clonotype came up a few times. The V and J genes are TRBV12-3 or TRBV12-4 and TRBJ2-2; 8 bases line up with TRBD1. The V gene end was trimmed by 5 bases and the J gene end by 4 bases; junction bases not matched to a gene: 6. The CDR3 spans 15 residues. The CDR3 nucleotides read TGTGCCAGCAGTCCGAGGACAGGGTTCACCGGGGAGCTGTTTTTT. It translates to CASSPRTGFTGELFF.

As regards this clonotype: A read error may account for a junction end that differs from germline. The gene calls are TRBV11-2 and TRBJ1-1, with 11 bases that match TRBD1. The CDR3 length is 18 residues. Germline CDR1 and CDR2: SGHAT and FQNNGV. The CDR3 spells CTSSLVPGQGAVRTEAFF. The CDR3 DNA reads as TGTACCAGCAGCTTAGTCCCCGGACAGGGGGCGGTTCGGACTGAAGCTTTCTTT.

Many counts were recorded for this clonotype. The chain combines TRBV5-1 with TRBJ2-7; no reliable D call. V was trimmed by 4 bases and J by 3 bases, leaving 8 bases between them. CDR3 length equals 12 residues. In germline, CDR1 is SGHRS, CDR2 YFSETQ. The CDR3 DNA is TGCGCCAGCAGCGAGGTGGGCTACGAGCAGTACTTC. It yields the protein CASSEVGYEQYF.